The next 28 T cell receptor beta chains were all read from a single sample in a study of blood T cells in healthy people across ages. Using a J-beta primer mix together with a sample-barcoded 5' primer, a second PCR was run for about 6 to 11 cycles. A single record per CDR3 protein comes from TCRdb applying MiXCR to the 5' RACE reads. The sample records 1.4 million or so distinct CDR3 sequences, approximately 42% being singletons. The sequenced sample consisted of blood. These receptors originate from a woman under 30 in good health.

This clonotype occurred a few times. The CDR3 nucleotides read TGTGCCAGCTCACCCAGGGTGGCCTACAATGAGCAGTTCTTC. Translation gives CASSPRVAYNEQFF. The chain carries TRBV18 and TRBJ2-1, with D perhaps matching TRBD1 (5 bases). Between the trimmed V and J ends, which lost 3 bases and 2 bases, there was a span of 8 bases. Germline values: CDR1 KGHSH, CDR2 LQKENI. The CDR3 is 14 amino acids.

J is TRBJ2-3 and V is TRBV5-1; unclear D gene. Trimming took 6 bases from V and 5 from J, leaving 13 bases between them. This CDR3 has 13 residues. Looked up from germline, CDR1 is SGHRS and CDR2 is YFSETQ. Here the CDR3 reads CASTGQLRDTQYF. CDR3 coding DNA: TGCGCCAGCACTGGGCAGCTGAGAGATACGCAGTATTTT.

The chain's CDR3 is CSARVTGGVSVNTEAFF. CDR3 DNA: TGCAGTGCTAGAGTAACAGGCGGTGTATCGGTGAACACTGAAGCTTTCTTT. J is TRBJ1-1 and V is TRBV20-1; perhaps TRBD1 as D (5 bases). Germline V gives CDR1 DFQATT, CDR2 SNEGSKA (reference sequence). The length of the CDR3 is 17 residues. Trimming cost V 1 base and J 0 bases, with 18 bases left between them.

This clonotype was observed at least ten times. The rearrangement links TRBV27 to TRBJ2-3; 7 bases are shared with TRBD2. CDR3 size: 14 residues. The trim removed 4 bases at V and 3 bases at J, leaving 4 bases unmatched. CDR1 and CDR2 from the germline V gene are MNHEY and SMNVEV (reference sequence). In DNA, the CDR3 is TGTGCCAGCAGTTCACTAGCGCCGACAGATACGCAGTATTTT. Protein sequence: CASSSLAPTDTQYF.

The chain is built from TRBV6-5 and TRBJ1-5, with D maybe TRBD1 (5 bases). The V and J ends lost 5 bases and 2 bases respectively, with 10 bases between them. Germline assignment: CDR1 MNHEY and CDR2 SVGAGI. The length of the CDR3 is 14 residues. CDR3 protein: CASSDGDGNQPQHF. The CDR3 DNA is TGTGCCAGCAGTGATGGGGACGGCAATCAGCCCCAGCATTTT.

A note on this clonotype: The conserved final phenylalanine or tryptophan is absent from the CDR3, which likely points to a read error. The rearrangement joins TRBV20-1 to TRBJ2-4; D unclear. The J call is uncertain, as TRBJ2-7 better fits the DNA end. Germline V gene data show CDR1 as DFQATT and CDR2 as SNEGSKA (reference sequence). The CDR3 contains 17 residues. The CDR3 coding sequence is TGCAGTGCTAGCCCGAAAAAAGGAGCGCTCTTTCGATACGAGCAGTACCTC. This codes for CSASPKKGALFRYEQYL.

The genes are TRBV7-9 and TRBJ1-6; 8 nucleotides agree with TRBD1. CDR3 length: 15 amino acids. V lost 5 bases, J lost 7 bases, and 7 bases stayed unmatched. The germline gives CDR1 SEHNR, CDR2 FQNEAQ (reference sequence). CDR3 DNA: TGTGCCAGCAGCCCCACAGGGGGGATAAATTCACCCCTCCACTTT. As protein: CASSPTGGINSPLHF.

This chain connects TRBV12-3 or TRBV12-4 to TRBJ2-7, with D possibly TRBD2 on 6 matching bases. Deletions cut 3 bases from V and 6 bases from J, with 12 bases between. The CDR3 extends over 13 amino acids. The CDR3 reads CASSLGGRSEQYF. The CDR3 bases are TGTGCCAGCAGTTTGGGGGGAAGGTCCGAGCAGTACTTC.

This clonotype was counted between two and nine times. The CDR3 DNA is TGTGCCAGCAGCCAAGGGGCTAGCCGTACTAACTATGGCTACACCTTC. This gives the protein CASSQGASRTNYGYTF. The chain recombines TRBV3-1 with TRBJ1-2, with D uncertain. The V end lost 1 base, the J end lost 0 bases, and 12 bases lay between the germline ends. Germline V gene data show CDR1 as LGHDT and CDR2 as YNNKEL (reference sequence). CDR3 length equals 16 residues.

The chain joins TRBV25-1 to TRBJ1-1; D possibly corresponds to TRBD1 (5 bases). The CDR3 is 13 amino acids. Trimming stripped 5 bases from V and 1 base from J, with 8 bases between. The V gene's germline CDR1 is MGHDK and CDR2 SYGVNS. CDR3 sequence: CASSKQANTEAFF. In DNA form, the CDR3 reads TGTGCCAGCAGTAAACAGGCGAACACTGAAGCTTTCTTT.

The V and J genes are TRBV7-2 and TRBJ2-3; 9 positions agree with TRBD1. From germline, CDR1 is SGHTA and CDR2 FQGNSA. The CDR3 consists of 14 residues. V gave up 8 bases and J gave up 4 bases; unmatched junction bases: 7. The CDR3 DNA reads TGTGCCAGCTATGAGACAGGGGGGGCAGATACGCAGTATTTT. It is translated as CASYETGGADTQYF.

CDR3 sequence: CASSLAGISTDTQYF. The CDR3 nucleotides read TGTGCCAGCAGCTTAGCGGGGATTAGCACAGATACGCAGTATTTT. V and J are TRBV7-2 and TRBJ2-3; D remains unclear. V dropped 0 bases and J dropped 0 bases, with 7 bases sitting between them. Germline V lookup: CDR1 SGHTA, CDR2 FQGNSA. The CDR3 spans 15 residues.

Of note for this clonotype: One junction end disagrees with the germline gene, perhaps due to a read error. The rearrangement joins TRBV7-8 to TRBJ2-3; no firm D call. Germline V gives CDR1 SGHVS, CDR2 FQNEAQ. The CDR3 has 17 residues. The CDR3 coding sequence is TGTGCCAGCAGCTTAGACCCCCTACCTTTAATCACAGATACGCGGTATTTT. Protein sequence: CASSLDPLPLITDTRYF.

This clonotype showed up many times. For the CDR3, the DNA is TGTGCCAGCTCACCATCGGGTCAGGGGGGCATTCAGTACTTC. It yields the protein CASSPSGQGGIQYF. The chain employs TRBV18 and TRBJ2-4; a possible D gene is TRBD1 (7 bases). CDR1 KGHSH and CDR2 LQKENI come from the germline V gene. CDR3 length: 14 amino acids. Trimming removed 2 bases from V and 9 bases from J, with 14 bases in between.

The CDR3 loop is CASSALIAFF. The CDR3 DNA reads TGTGCCAGCAGCGCCCTAATAGCTTTCTTT. The V call is TRBV2, the J call TRBJ1-1; D is unclear. Germline loops: CDR1 SNHLY, CDR2 FYNNEI. There are 10 residues in the CDR3. The V gene lost 6 bases and the J gene lost 10 bases, with 9 bases spanning the gap.

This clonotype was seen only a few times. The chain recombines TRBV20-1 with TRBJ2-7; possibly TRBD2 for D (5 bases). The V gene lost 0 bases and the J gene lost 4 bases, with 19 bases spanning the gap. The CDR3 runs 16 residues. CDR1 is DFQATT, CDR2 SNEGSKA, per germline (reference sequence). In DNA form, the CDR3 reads TGCAGTGCTAGAGATCCCGGGGTTGGCCTTCGATACGAGCAGTACTTC. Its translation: CSARDPGVGLRYEQYF.

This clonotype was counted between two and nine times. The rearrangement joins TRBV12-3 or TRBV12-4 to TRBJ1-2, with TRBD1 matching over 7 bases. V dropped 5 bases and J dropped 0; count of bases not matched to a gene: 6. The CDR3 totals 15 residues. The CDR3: CASSPQTGPNYGYTF. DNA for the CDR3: TGTGCCAGCAGTCCTCAGACAGGGCCTAACTATGGCTACACCTTC.

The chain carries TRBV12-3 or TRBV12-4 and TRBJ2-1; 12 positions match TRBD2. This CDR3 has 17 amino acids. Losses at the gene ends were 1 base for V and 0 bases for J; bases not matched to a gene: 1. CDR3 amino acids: CASSLGTSGISYNEQFF. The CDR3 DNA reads TGTGCCAGCAGTTTAGGGACTAGCGGGATCTCCTACAATGAGCAGTTCTTC.

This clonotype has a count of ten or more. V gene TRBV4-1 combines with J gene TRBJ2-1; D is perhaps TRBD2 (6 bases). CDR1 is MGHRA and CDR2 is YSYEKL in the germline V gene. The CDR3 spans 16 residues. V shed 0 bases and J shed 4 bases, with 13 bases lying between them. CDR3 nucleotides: TGCGCCAGCAGCCAAGATTGGGGACTCAGTTACAATGAGCAGTTCTTC. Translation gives CASSQDWGLSYNEQFF.

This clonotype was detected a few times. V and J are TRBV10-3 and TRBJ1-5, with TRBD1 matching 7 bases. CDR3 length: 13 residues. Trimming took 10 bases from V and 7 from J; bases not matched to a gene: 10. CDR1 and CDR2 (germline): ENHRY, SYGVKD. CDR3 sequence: CATADRVHQPQHF. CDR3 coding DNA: TGTGCCACCGCCGACAGGGTCCACCAGCCCCAGCATTTT.

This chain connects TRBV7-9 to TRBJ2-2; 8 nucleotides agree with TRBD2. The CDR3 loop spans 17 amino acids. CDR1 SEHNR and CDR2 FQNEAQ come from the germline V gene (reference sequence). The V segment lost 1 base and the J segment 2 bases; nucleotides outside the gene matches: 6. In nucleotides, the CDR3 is TGTGCCAGCAGCTTAGTGGTAACTAGCGGAAACACCGGGGAGCTGTTTTTT. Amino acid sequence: CASSLVVTSGNTGELFF.

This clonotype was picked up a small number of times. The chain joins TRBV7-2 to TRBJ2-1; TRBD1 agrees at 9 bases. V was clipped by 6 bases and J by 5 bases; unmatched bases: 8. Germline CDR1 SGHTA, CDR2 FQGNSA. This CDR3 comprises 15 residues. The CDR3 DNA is TGTGCCAGCAGAACCGGGACAGGGAGACACAATGAGCAGTTCTTC. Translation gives CASRTGTGRHNEQFF.

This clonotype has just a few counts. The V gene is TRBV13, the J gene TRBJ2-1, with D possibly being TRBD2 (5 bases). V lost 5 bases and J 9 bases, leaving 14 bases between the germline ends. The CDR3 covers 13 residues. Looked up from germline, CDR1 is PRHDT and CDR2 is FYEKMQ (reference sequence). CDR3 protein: CASSPSLDSEQFF. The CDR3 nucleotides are TGTGCCAGCAGCCCCTCACTAGATAGTGAGCAGTTCTTC.

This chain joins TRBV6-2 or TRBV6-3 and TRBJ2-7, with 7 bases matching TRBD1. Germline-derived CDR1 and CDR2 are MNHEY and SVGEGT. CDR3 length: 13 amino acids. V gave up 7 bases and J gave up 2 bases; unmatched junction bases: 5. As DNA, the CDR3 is TGTGCCAGCACCGGGACAGAAGCCTACGAGCAGTACTTC. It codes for CASTGTEAYEQYF.

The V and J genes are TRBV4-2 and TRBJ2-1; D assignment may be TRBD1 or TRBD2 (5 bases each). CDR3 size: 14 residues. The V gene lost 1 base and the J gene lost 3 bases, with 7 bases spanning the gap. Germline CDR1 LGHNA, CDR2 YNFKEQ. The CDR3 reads CASSQGDVYNEQFF. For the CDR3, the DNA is TGTGCCAGCAGCCAAGGGGACGTCTACAATGAGCAGTTCTTC.

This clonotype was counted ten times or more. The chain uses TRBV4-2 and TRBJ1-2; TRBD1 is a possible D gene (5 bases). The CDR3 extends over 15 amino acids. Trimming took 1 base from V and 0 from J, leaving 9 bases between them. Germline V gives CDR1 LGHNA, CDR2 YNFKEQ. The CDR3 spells CASSQAGGSNYGYTF. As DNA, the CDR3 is TGTGCCAGCAGCCAAGCGGGGGGGTCTAACTATGGCTACACCTTC.

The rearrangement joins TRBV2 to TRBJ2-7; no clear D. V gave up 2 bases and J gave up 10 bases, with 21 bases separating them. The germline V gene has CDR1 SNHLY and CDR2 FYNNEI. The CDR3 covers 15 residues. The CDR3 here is CASSESRQRFEAQYF. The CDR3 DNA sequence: TGTGCCAGCAGTGAAAGTAGGCAGAGGTTTGAGGCCCAGTACTTC. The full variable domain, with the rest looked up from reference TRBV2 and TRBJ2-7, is EPEVTQTPSHQVTQMGQEVILRCVPISNHLYFYWYRQILGQKVEFLVSFYNNEISEKSEIFDDQFSVERPDGSNFTLKIRSTKLEDSAMYFCASSESRQRFEAQYFGPGTRLTVT.

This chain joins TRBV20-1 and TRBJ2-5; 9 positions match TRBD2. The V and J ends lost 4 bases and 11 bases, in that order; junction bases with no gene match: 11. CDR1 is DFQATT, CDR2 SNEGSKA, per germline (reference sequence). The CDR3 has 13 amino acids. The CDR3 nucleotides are TGCAGTGCTACTGGGACTAGCTTTAATGAGCAGTACTTC. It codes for CSATGTSFNEQYF.